Listed below are T cell receptor beta chains from one sample, sequenced in a study of graft-versus-host responses after intestinal transplantation. Generated by immunoSEQ multiplex PCR, the TCRdb table keeps only in-frame clones and is missing some. The sample has more than 45,000 clones, approximately 89% seen once. The sample was PBMCs, taken almost 120 days after intestinal transplantation. These receptors all stem from a human patient who received an intestinal transplant, so some T cells may come from the graft donor. Both conserved end residues are part of each CDR3. Each record gives: J gene, D gene, clone size, V gene, CDR3 DNA, CDR3 protein. D genes are given only for firm matches. Clone size is given for some rows only: seen once, a few or many times, or a class if the clone is expanded.

TRBJ2-2 | TRBD2 | NA | TRBV7-6 | TGTGCCAGCGCTAGCGGGAGTACGAGAGACACCGGGGAGCTGTTTTTT | CASASGSTRDTGELFF
TRBJ2-2 | NA | NA | TRBV9 | TGTGCCAGCAGCGTATTAAAGGTAGCGGCCACCGGGGAGCTGTTTTTT | CASSVLKVAATGELFF
TRBJ2-7 | NA | NA | TRBV6-6 | TGTGCCAGCAGCCACGGACAGACCTACGAGCAGTACTTC | CASSHGQTYEQYF
TRBJ1-1 | TRBD1 | NA | TRBV18 | TGTGCCAGCTCACCGTCCGGGACAGGGAACACTGAAGCTTTCTTT | CASSPSGTGNTEAFF
TRBJ1-1 | NA | NA | TRBV5-4 | TGTGCCAGCAGCTCTGGGAACCTTATGAACACTGAAGCTTTCTTT | CASSSGNLMNTEAFF
TRBJ2-7 | NA | NA | TRBV13 | TGTGCCAGCAGCTTCAAAGCGAGAGTTATTTACGAGCAGTACTTC | CASSFKARVIYEQYF
TRBJ2-2 | TRBD1 | NA | TRBV28 | TGTGCCAGCAACCCCAGGGGGTCGGGCACCGGGGAGCTGTTTTTT | CASNPRGSGTGELFF
TRBJ2-7 | NA | NA | TRBV7-6 | TGTGCCAGCAGCCAGGACTACGAGCAGTACTTC | CASSQDYEQYF
TRBJ2-7 | NA | NA | TRBV10-3 | TGTGCCATCAGTAATAGAAGCTACGAGCAGTACTTC | CAISNRSYEQYF
TRBJ2-5 | NA | NA | TRBV28 | TGTGCCAGCAGTCTCATATCGGAGACCCAGTACTTC | CASSLISETQYF
TRBJ2-3 | NA | NA | TRBV6-1 | TGTGCCAGCTTCCGTCTCAGGGTAGGGGCAGATACGCAGTATTTT | CASFRLRVGADTQYF
TRBJ2-7 | NA | NA | TRBV11-2 | TGTGCCAGCAGCCAATTCGGGACCTCCTACGAGCAGTACTTC | CASSQFGTSYEQYF
TRBJ2-5 | NA | NA | TRBV4-1 | TGCGCCAGCAGCCCGACGGTCGTAGAACAAGAGACCCAGTACTTC | CASSPTVVEQETQYF
TRBJ1-1 | NA | few | TRBV5-6 | TGTGCCAGCAGCTTGCGAGGAACTGAAGCTTTCTTT | CASSLRGTEAFF
TRBJ2-7 | NA | NA | TRBV6-5 | TGTGCCAGCAGTTACTTTCAGACAGACTACGAGCAGTACTTC | CASSYFQTDYEQYF
TRBJ2-7 | NA | NA | TRBV16 | TGTGCCAGCAGCCAAGGGACTTACGAGCAGTACTTC | CASSQGTYEQYF
TRBJ2-5 | TRBD1 | NA | TRBV27 | TGTGCCAGCAGTTCAGGGGGCTATGAGACCCAGTACTTC | CASSSGGYETQYF
TRBJ2-7 | TRBD1 | NA | TRBV19 | TGTGCCAGCCGAGACAGGGGTAGCTCCTACGAGCAGTACTTC | CASRDRGSSYEQYF
TRBJ2-5 | NA | NA | TRBV2 | TGTGCCACCACCCCCTGGGCCTCTGGGACCCAGTACTTC | CATTPWASGTQYF
TRBJ2-1 | TRBD2 | NA | TRBV6-1 | TGTGCCAGCAGTGAATTTCGGGGGGGCCACGGGGATGAGCAGTTCTTC | CASSEFRGGHGDEQFF